This T cell receptor (beta chain) originates from a study of tumor-infiltrating lymphocytes in primary liver carcinoma. A primer in the constant region served to generate TCR beta cDNA from 500 to 600 ng of total RNA. Investigators got TCR beta libraries out of three nested multiplex PCR rounds, done with slightly modified ARM-PCR. For approximately 11 cycles apiece, the opening two PCR rounds ran with TRBV1-TRBV30 forward primers and a C-beta reverse primer. TCRdb passed the multiplex PCR reads through MiXCR, listing each CDR3 protein once. The table shows some 120,000 distinct CDR3 sequences, with around 64% occurring only once. Co-extraction of both nucleic acids (RNA and DNA) used about 18-31 mg of unsorted bulk tissue. The V gene's germline CDR1 is SEHNR and CDR2 FQNEAQ (reference sequence). The CDR3 length is 17 residues. V was cut by 3 bases and J by 5 bases, with 20 bases left in between.

This sequence was found in a woman aged 55-70 years with primary liver carcinoma and hepatitis B virus infection. The gene calls are TRBV7-9 and TRBJ2-1; tentatively, D is TRBD2 (6 bases). The material sequenced was liver tumor tissue from sampling region 3. Subset of the sample: tumor region T3, left-lateral pole. Here the CDR3 reads CASSFETGFGTHNEQFF. The CDR3 DNA is TGTGCCAGCAGCTTCGAGACGGGGTTCGGGACTCACAATGAGCAGTTCTTC.